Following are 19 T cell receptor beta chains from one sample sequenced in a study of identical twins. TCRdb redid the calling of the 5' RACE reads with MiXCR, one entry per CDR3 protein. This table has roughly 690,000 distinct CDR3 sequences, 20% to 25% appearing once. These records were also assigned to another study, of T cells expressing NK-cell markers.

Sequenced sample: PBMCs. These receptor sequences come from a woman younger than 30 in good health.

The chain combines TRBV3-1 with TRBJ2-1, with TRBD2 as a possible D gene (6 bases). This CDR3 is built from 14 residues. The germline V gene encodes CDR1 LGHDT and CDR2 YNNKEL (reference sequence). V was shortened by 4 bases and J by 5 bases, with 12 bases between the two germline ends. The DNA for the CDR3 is TGTGCCAGCAGCCTATGGGGACTCGACAATGAGCAGTTCTTC. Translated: CASSLWGLDNEQFF.

The CDR3 loop is CASSGPHSYEQYF. The CDR3 coding sequence is TGTGCCAGCAGCGGCCCACACTCCTACGAGCAGTACTTC. The chain joins TRBV9 to TRBJ2-7; D remains unclear. Trimming left V 3 bases short and J 0 bases short, with 7 bases between. CDR3 size: 13 residues. Germline assignment: CDR1 SGDLS and CDR2 YYNGEE.

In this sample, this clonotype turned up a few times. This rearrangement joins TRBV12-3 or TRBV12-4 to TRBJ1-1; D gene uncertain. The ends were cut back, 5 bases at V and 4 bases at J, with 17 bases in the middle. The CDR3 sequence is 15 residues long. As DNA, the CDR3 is TGTGCCAGCAGTCTAGAACGGCCGGGAACCACTGAAGCTTTCTTT. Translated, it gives CASSLERPGTTEAFF.

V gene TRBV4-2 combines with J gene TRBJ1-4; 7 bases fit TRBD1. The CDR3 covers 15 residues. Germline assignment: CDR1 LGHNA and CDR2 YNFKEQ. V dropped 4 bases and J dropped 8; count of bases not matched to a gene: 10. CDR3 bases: TGTGCCAGCAGCCCCAGGGGGGGGACAGAAGAAAAACTGTTTTTT. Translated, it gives CASSPRGGTEEKLFF.

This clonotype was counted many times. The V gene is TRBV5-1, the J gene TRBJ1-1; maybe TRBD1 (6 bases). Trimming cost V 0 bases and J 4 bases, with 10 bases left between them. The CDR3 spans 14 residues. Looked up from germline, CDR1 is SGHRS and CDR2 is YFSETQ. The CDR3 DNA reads TGCGCCAGCAGCTTGGGAGGGGGAATCACTGAAGCTTTCTTT. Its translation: CASSLGGGITEAFF.

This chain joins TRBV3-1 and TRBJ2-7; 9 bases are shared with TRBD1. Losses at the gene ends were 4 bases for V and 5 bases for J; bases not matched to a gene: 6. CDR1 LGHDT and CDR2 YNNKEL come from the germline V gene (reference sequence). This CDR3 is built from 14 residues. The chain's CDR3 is CASSRRTGAHEQYF. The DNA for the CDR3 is TGTGCCAGCAGCCGTCGGACAGGGGCCCACGAGCAGTACTTC.

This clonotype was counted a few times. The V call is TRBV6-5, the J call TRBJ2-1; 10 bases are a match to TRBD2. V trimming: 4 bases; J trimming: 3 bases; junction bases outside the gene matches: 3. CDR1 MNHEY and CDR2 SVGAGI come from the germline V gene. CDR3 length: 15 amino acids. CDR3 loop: CASSFGTSVYNEQFF. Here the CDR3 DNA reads TGTGCCAGCAGTTTCGGGACTAGCGTCTACAATGAGCAGTTCTTC.

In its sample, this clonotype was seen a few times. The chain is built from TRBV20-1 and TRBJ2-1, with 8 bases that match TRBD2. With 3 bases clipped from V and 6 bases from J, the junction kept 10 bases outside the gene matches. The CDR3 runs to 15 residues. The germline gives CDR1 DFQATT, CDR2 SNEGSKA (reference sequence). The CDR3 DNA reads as TGCAGTGCTAGCCCCCGGCGGGGGGCCGCCAATGAGCAGTTCTTC. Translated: CSASPRRGAANEQFF.

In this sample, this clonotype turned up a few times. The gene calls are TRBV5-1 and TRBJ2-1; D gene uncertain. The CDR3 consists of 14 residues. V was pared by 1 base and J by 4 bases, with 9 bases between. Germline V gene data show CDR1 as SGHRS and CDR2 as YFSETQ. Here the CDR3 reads CASSLTWGYNEQFF. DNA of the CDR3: TGCGCCAGCAGCTTGACATGGGGATACAATGAGCAGTTCTTC.

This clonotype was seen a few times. This CDR3 is CASSHLGLAGNEQFF. DNA for the CDR3: TGTGCCAGCAGCCACCTGGGACTAGCAGGGAATGAGCAGTTCTTC. The J gene is TRBJ2-1, the V gene TRBV14, with 9 bases that match TRBD2. V was clipped by 3 bases and J by 7 bases; unmatched bases: 7. Germline CDR1 reads SGHDN; CDR2 reads FVKESK. The CDR3 contains 15 residues.

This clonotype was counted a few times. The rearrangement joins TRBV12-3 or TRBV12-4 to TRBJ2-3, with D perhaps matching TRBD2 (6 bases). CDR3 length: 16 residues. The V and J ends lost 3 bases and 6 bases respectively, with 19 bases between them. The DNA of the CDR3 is TGTGCCAGCAGTTTCCCGGGAGCGATGGTGTGGGATACGCAGTATTTT. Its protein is CASSFPGAMVWDTQYF.

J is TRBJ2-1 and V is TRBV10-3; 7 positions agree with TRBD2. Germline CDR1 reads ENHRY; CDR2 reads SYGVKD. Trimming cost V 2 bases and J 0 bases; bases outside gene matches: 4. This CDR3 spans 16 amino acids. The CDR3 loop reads CAISERLAISYNEQFF. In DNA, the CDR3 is TGTGCCATCAGTGAGCGACTAGCCATCTCCTACAATGAGCAGTTCTTC.

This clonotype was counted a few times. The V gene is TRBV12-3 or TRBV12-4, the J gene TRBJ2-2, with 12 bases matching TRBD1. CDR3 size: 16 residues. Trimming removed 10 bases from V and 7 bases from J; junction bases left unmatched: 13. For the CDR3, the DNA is TGTGCCACCCTACCCCGGGACAGGGGGCTAGTCGGGGAGCTGTTTTTT. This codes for CATLPRDRGLVGELFF.

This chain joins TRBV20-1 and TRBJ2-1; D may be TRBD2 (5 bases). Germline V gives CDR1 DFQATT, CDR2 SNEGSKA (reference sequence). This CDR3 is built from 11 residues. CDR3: CSRGIYNEQFF. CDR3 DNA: TGCAGCCGGGGTATTTACAATGAGCAGTTCTTC.

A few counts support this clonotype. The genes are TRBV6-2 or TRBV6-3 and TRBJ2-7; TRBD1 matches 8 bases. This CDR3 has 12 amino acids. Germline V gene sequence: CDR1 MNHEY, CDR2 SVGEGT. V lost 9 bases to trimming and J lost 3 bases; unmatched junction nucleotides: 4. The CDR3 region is CASRDRFYEQYF. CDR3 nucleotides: TGTGCCAGTCGGGACAGGTTCTACGAGCAGTACTTC.

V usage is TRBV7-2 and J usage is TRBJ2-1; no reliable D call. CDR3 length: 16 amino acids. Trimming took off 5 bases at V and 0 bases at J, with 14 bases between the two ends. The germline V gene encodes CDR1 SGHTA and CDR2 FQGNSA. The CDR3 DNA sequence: TGTGCCAGCAGCCCCCTTGGCGTCTACTCCTACAATGAGCAGTTCTTC. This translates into CASSPLGVYSYNEQFF.

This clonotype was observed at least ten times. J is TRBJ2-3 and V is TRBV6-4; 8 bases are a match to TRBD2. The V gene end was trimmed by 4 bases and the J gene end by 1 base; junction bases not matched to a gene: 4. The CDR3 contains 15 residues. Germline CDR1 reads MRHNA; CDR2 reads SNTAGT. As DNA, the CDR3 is TGTGCCAGCAGTGTAACTAGCGGCGGCACAGATACGCAGTATTTT. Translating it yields CASSVTSGGTDTQYF.

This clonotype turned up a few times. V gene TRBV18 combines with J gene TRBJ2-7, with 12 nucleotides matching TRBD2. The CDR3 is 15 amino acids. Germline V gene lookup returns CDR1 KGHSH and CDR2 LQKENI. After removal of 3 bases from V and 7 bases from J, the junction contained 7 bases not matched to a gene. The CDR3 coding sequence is TGTGCCAGCTCACCCTCTAGCGGGGGGGCAGGAGAGCAGTACTTC. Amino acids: CASSPSSGGAGEQYF.

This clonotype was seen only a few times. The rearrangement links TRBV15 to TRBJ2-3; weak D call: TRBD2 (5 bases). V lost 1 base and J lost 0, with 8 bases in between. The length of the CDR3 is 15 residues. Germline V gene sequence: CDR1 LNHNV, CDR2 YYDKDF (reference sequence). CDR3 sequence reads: CATSRGGRSTDTQYF. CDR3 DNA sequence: TGTGCCACCAGCAGAGGTGGGAGAAGCACAGATACGCAGTATTTT.